The 24 T cell receptor beta chains reported below all come from one sample, sequenced in a study of beta chain features in type 1 diabetes (dated by TCRdb to 2017 to 2018). The receptor library was made with the immunoSEQ multiplex PCR assay. The entire isolated RNA was reverse transcribed using the High Capacity cDNA Reverse Transcription Kit, and thus expressed TCRB transcripts were sequenced. TCRdb provides this immuneACCESS table in a form limited to in-frame rearrangements. Some clones are lacking; in checked studies, under half of them reflect an unresolved V gene, and why the rest are absent is not known. The sample table shows approximately 200,000 clones, and about 10% are seen once. Jointly, the top ten make up 0.03% to 0.04% of the sample. Sequenced: naive CD4+ T cells from blood. The cell subset or site label corresponds to: true naive CD4+ T cells. The receptors originated from a young woman in good health.

This clone has only a few counts. The chain links TRBV5-6 to TRBJ2-1; no definite D call. The V and J ends lost 4 bases and 6 bases respectively, with 8 bases between them. CDR3 length: 12 residues. Germline V gene lookup returns CDR1 SGHDT and CDR2 YYEEEE. CDR3 DNA: TGTGCCAGCAGCGCAAGAGTCAATGAGCAGTTCTTC. The encoded protein is CASSARVNEQFF.

The chain joins TRBV28 to TRBJ2-7; D is ambiguous. Between the trimmed V and J ends, which lost 5 bases and 2 bases, there was a span of 13 bases. Germline CDR1 reads MDHEN; CDR2 reads SYDVKM. The CDR3 spans 14 residues. The CDR3 sequence: CASSRDFSPYEQYF. CDR3 DNA: TGTGCCAGCAGTCGCGACTTTTCCCCCTACGAGCAGTACTTC. Supplemented by reference TRBV28 and TRBJ2-7, the full variable domain reads DVKVTQSSRYLVKRTGEKVFLECVQDMDHENMFWYRQDPGLGLRLIYFSYDVKMKEKGDIPEGYSVSREKKERFSLILESASTNQTSMYLCASSRDFSPYEQYFGPGTRLTVT.

This clone was counted only a few times. The chain has TRBV30 and TRBJ2-7; TRBD1 aligns across 7 bases. V was pared by 2 bases and J by 6 bases, with 7 bases of the junction left unmatched. This CDR3 contains 13 residues. CDR1 and CDR2 from the germline V gene are GTSNPN and SVGIG (reference sequence). Written as DNA, the CDR3 is TGTGCCTGGAGTAGACAGGGTCTAGGCGAGCAGTACTTC. Translating it yields CAWSRQGLGEQYF.

The chain combines TRBV6-1 with TRBJ1-5; D might be TRBD1 (5 bases). CDR1 MNHNS and CDR2 SASEGT come from the germline V gene. V lost 4 bases, J lost 0 bases, and 13 bases lay in between. CDR3 size: 16 residues. This CDR3 reads CASSGTGIGSNQPQHF. CDR3 DNA sequence: TGTGCCAGCAGTGGTACAGGAATTGGTAGCAATCAGCCCCAGCATTTT.

The chain uses TRBV5-5 and TRBJ1-2; no clear D gene. The V gene's germline CDR1 is SGHKS and CDR2 YYEKEE (reference sequence). The CDR3 is made up of 14 amino acids. Trimming pared 2 bases from V and 4 bases from J, leaving 12 bases between. The CDR3 nucleotides are TGTGCCAGCAGCTTAGACCTAGATCGCTATGGCTACACCTTC. Residues: CASSLDLDRYGYTF.

This sequence joins TRBV19 and TRBJ2-1; D is undetermined. CDR1 LNHDA and CDR2 SQIVND come from the germline V gene (reference sequence). The CDR3 has 16 residues. Trimming left V 3 bases short and J 4 bases short, with 16 bases between. The CDR3 nucleotides are TGTGCCAGTAGTATGATTTGGCGGTCCTTGTACAATGAGCAGTTCTTC. Protein product: CASSMIWRSLYNEQFF.

The V gene is TRBV10-3, the J gene TRBJ1-1; a possible D gene is TRBD1 (6 bases). Germline-derived CDR1 and CDR2 are ENHRY and SYGVKD. CDR3 size: 15 residues. The V end lost 3 bases, the J end lost 2 bases, and 13 bases lay between the germline ends. CDR3 residues: CAISEMTGFNTEAFF. CDR3 bases: TGTGCCATCAGTGAAATGACAGGCTTTAACACTGAAGCTTTCTTT.

This clone was observed a few times. The V and J genes are TRBV7-2 and TRBJ1-5; D is undetermined. Looked up from germline, CDR1 is SGHTA and CDR2 is FQGNSA. The CDR3 sequence is 15 residues long. Trimming took 3 bases from V and 3 from J, leaving 12 bases between them. Written as DNA, the CDR3 is TGTGCCAGCAGCTTCGAGGGCGTCGTCAATCAGCCCCAGCATTTT. Protein: CASSFEGVVNQPQHF.

This clone was seen only a few times. J is TRBJ2-5 and V is TRBV27; perhaps TRBD1 as D (5 bases). Deletions cut 3 bases from V and 2 bases from J, with 16 bases between. The V gene's germline CDR1 is MNHEY and CDR2 SMNVEV (reference sequence). This CDR3 has 16 residues. The CDR3: CASSFLTKGWQETQYF. The CDR3, as DNA: TGTGCCAGCAGTTTCCTTACTAAGGGGTGGCAAGAGACCCAGTACTTC.

This clone turned up a few times. CDR3 coding DNA: TGTGCCAGCAGCTTGGATAGCAGGGTAAGAAATGAGCAGTTCTTC. It specifies CASSLDSRVRNEQFF. V is TRBV5-4 and J is TRBJ2-1; possible D gene TRBD1, 5 bases. V was trimmed by 0 bases and J by 7 bases, leaving 14 bases between them. CDR1 SGHNT and CDR2 YYREEE come from the germline V gene (reference sequence). The CDR3 has 15 amino acids.

The sample holds a few counts of this clone. This chain links TRBV6-1 with TRBJ2-5; TRBD1 is a possible D gene (5 bases). Between the trimmed V and J ends, which lost 5 bases and 0 bases, there was a span of 7 bases. The CDR3 contains 13 residues. Germline CDR1 reads MNHNS; CDR2 reads SASEGT. CDR3 nucleotide sequence: TGTGCCAGCAGTAGACAGTACCAAGAGACCCAGTACTTC. Amino acids: CASSRQYQETQYF.

This clone was seen only a few times. This chain connects TRBV5-1 to TRBJ2-3; no definite D call. Germline V lookup: CDR1 SGHRS, CDR2 YFSETQ. The CDR3 consists of 14 residues. Trimming pared 2 bases from V and 0 bases from J, leaving 7 bases between. The CDR3 region is CASSLWPSTDTQYF. The DNA for the CDR3 is TGCGCCAGCAGCTTATGGCCTAGCACAGATACGCAGTATTTT.

This clone was seen more than once but under ten times. The CDR3 here is CASSSIPGQTNEKLFF. The CDR3 DNA follows: TGCGCCAGCAGCTCGATCCCGGGACAGACTAATGAAAAACTGTTTTTT. The V call is TRBV5-1, the J call TRBJ1-4; 7 bases are a match to TRBD1. This CDR3 is 16 amino acids long. Germline V gives CDR1 SGHRS, CDR2 YFSETQ. Trimming at V came to 3 bases and at J to 2 bases, leaving 7 bases not matched to a gene.

This sequence joins TRBV5-8 and TRBJ2-2, with 8 bases identical to TRBD1. CDR1 and CDR2 (germline): SGHTS, YDEGEE. Trimming removed 6 bases from V and 4 bases from J; junction bases left unmatched: 14. The CDR3 is 17 residues long. CDR3 protein: CASNPDRVYWGTGELFF. The CDR3, as DNA: TGTGCCAGCAACCCGGACAGGGTGTATTGGGGCACCGGGGAGCTGTTTTTT.

The rearrangement joins TRBV15 to TRBJ1-4, with TRBD1 identical over 10 bases. Germline loops: CDR1 LNHNV, CDR2 YYDKDF (reference sequence). This CDR3 region has 13 residues. Germline trimming cut 0 bases from V and 14 bases from J; bases unmatched to any gene: 3. CDR3 amino acids: CATSRDWTGGLFF. The CDR3 DNA reads as TGTGCCACCAGCAGAGATTGGACAGGGGGTCTGTTTTTT.

This clone was seen only a few times. The rearrangement links TRBV15 to TRBJ2-3; TRBD2 agrees at 10 bases. This CDR3 contains 14 residues. Looked up from germline, CDR1 is LNHNV and CDR2 is YYDKDF (reference sequence). Trimming at V came to 1 base and at J to 8 bases, leaving 3 bases not matched to a gene. The CDR3 bases are TGTGCCACCAGCAGAGTGTCTAGCGGGAGTACGCAGTATTTT. Protein sequence: CATSRVSSGSTQYF. Full variable domain (remainder filled in from reference TRBV15 and TRBJ2-3): DAMVIQNPRYQVTQFGKPVTLSCSQTLNHNVMYWYQQKSSQAPKLLFHYYDKDFNNEADTPDNFQSRRPNTSFCFLDIRSPGLGDTAMYLCATSRVSSGSTQYFGPGTRLTVL.

This clone was picked up a small number of times. The chain has TRBV30 and TRBJ1-4; 9 nucleotides align to TRBD1. The CDR3 has 18 amino acids. The V gene's germline CDR1 is GTSNPN and CDR2 SVGIG (reference sequence). J gave up 0 bases and V 1 base, and 9 bases lay outside the gene matches. The CDR3 here is CAWSGHGTGYSTNEKLFF. CDR3 nucleotide sequence: TGTGCCTGGAGTGGGCATGGGACAGGGTACTCAACTAATGAAAAACTGTTTTTT.

The rearrangement joins TRBV29-1 to TRBJ1-5, with 7 nucleotides matching TRBD1. The CDR3 is 13 amino acids. Unmatched junction bases numbered 3, after V lost 4 bases and J lost 3 bases. The germline CDR1 and CDR2 sequences are SQVTM and ANQGSEA. The CDR3 here is CSVVGQINQPQHF. CDR3 in DNA: TGCAGCGTTGTGGGACAGATCAATCAGCCCCAGCATTTT.

The V call is TRBV19, the J call TRBJ2-7; maybe TRBD2 (6 bases). Germline assignment: CDR1 LNHDA and CDR2 SQIVND (reference sequence). The ends were cut back, 3 bases at V and 2 bases at J, with 8 bases in the middle. The CDR3 extends over 13 amino acids. The CDR3, as DNA: TGTGCCAGTAGTATTCCGGGAGCCTACGAGCAGTACTTC. It yields the protein CASSIPGAYEQYF.

V usage is TRBV6-1 and J usage is TRBJ2-1; D gene unclear. Germline CDR1 reads MNHNS; CDR2 reads SASEGT. This CDR3 contains 12 residues. With 7 bases removed from V and 1 base from J, the gap between germline ends came to 5 bases. CDR3 in DNA: TGTGCCAGCACCAGATCCTACAATGAGCAGTTCTTC. Residues: CASTRSYNEQFF.

The chain recombines TRBV19 with TRBJ1-5, with a possible D match to TRBD1 (5 bases). Germline values: CDR1 LNHDA, CDR2 SQIVND (reference sequence). This CDR3 contains 15 residues. With 7 bases removed from V and 2 bases from J, the gap between germline ends came to 15 bases. The CDR3 reads CASKSWGEGNQPQHF. CDR3 coding DNA: TGTGCCAGTAAATCCTGGGGGGAAGGCAATCAGCCCCAGCATTTT.

The rearrangement links TRBV5-1 to TRBJ2-7, with a tentative D call TRBD1 (7 bases). V lost 6 bases and J 1 base, leaving 20 bases between the germline ends. Per the germline V gene, CDR1 is SGHRS and CDR2 is YFSETQ. This CDR3 comprises 16 residues. CDR3: CASTTDSGGTSYEQYF. The CDR3 DNA is TGCGCCAGCACCACCGATTCAGGGGGGACATCCTACGAGCAGTACTTC.

The chain couples TRBV12-5 to TRBJ2-1; D is unclear. Trimming took off 7 bases at V and 0 bases at J, with 13 bases between the two ends. Germline V CDR1 and CDR2: LGHNT, FRNRAP. The CDR3 consists of 15 residues. CDR3 nucleotides: TGTGCTAGTGCCCTCGACTCCAGCTCCTACAATGAGCAGTTCTTC. This sequence encodes CASALDSSSYNEQFF.

This clone was detected only a few times. The V call is TRBV5-1, the J call TRBJ1-3; D unclear. Looked up from germline, CDR1 is SGHRS and CDR2 is YFSETQ. The CDR3 spans 13 residues. Trimming left V 5 bases short and J 3 bases short, with 9 bases between. As DNA, the CDR3 is TGCGCCAGCAGACGAACGGGTGGAAACACCATATATTTT. Translating gives CASRRTGGNTIYF.